This T cell receptor (beta chain) is from a study of blood T cell repertoires in COVID-19. In its sample, this clone was seen a few times. Cohorts were determined from participant-reported clinical history. Germline CDR1 is MNHEY and CDR2 is SVGAGI. The CDR3 is 14 amino acids. Trimming cost V 8 bases and J 0 bases, with 11 bases left between them. TCRdb keeps only in-frame clones here, not all; method: immunoSEQ multiplex PCR. The sample shows 200,000 to 250,000 clones, about nine tenths of them seen only once. Sequences were obtained from PBMCs or T cells enriched from blood (not recorded which). The TCR originated in a woman aged 40-49 years with acute COVID-19. The gene calls are TRBV6-5 and TRBJ2-4; D is undetermined. The CDR3 here is CASCRSIAKNIQYF. The CDR3 DNA is TGTGCCAGCTGTAGGAGCATAGCCAAAAACATTCAGTACTTC.